This is a list of T cell receptor beta chains from one sample in a study of CD8 T cells in Susac syndrome. TCRdb ran MiXCR on the immunoSEQ multiplex PCR reads and lists one entry per CDR3 protein. The sample carries 200,000 or so distinct CDR3 sequences, around 93% recorded once. Sequencing input: CD8+ T cells from PBMCs. Receptors were obtained from a human donor with Susac syndrome. CDR3s include the opening cysteine and the closing phenylalanine or tryptophan. The D gene is left open where the match is weak. Expanded clones get a size class; other rows say once, few or many, or leave the size out.

clone size,J gene,V gene,D gene,CDR3 protein,CDR3 DNA
.,TRBJ2-1,TRBV3-1,.,CASSQGAVEQFF,TGTGCCAGCAGCCAAGGGGCTGTTGAGCAGTTCTTC
.,TRBJ2-1,TRBV19,.,CASSTAAYNEQFF,TGTGCCAGTAGTACCGCCGCCTACAATGAGCAGTTCTTC
.,TRBJ2-1,TRBV27,.,CASSPTVGSYNEQFF,TGTGCCAGCAGTCCTACAGTGGGCTCCTACAATGAGCAGTTCTTC
.,TRBJ1-1,TRBV29-1,TRBD1,CSVEPRGYTEAFF,TGCAGCGTTGAACCCAGGGGGTATACTGAAGCTTTCTTT
.,TRBJ2-1,TRBV7-9,TRBD1,CAISQVGTGVDEQFF,TGTGCCATCTCGCAAGTGGGGACAGGGGTGGATGAGCAGTTCTTC
once,TRBJ1-5,TRBV20-1,.,CSASRQAVWNQPQHF,TGCAGTGCTAGTAGGCAGGCAGTCTGGAATCAGCCCCAGCATTTT
once,TRBJ2-5,TRBV3-1,TRBD1,CASSQGGTGEQETQYF,TGTGCCAGCAGCCAAGGCGGGACAGGGGAACAAGAGACCCAGTACTTC
.,TRBJ2-1,TRBV7-3,TRBD1,CASSLTGGKYNEQFF,TGTGCCAGCAGCCTCACAGGGGGCAAATACAATGAGCAGTTCTTC
few,TRBJ1-5,TRBV10-3,TRBD1,CAIRGDRNQPQHF,TGTGCCATCAGAGGGGACAGGAATCAGCCCCAGCATTTT
.,TRBJ1-1,TRBV18,.,CASSLRQVRGDTEAFF,TGTGCCAGCTCACTAAGACAGGTTCGAGGGGACACTGAAGCTTTCTTT
once,TRBJ1-4,TRBV25-1,.,CASTEAQGREKLFF,TGTGCCAGCACCGAAGCGCAGGGACGGGAAAAACTGTTTTTT
once,TRBJ2-3,TRBV24-1,.,CATSDSSVRGYDTQYF,TGTGCCACCAGTGATTCATCCGTTAGAGGTTACGATACGCAGTATTTT
.,TRBJ2-4,TRBV10-3,.,CAIRGTSKNIQYF,TGTGCCATCAGGGGAACATCCAAAAACATTCAGTACTTC
.,TRBJ1-4,TRBV19,.,CASSIEGRRNEKLFF,TGTGCCAGTAGTATAGAAGGGCGCCGGAATGAAAAACTGTTTTTT
.,TRBJ2-6,TRBV3-1,TRBD1,CASSQITGTGGSGANVLTF,TGTGCCAGCAGCCAAATCACCGGGACAGGGGGCTCTGGGGCCAACGTCCTGACTTTC
many,TRBJ1-1,TRBV5-6,.,CASSLGTEAFF,TGTGCCAGCAGCTTAGGCACTGAAGCTTTCTTT
.,TRBJ1-5,TRBV5-1,.,CASTTGIDSFNQPQHF,TGCGCCAGCACCACCGGAATAGACAGCTTCAATCAGCCCCAGCATTTT
.,TRBJ2-3,TRBV20-1,TRBD2,CSAPVIAGNAPDTQYF,TGCAGTGCTCCGGTAATAGCGGGAAATGCTCCAGATACGCAGTATTTT
few,TRBJ2-7,TRBV19,.,CASSIAGSSYEQYF,TGTGCCAGTAGTATCGCGGGGTCCTCCTACGAGCAGTACTTC
once,TRBJ2-1,TRBV20-1,.,CSARGDSKPYNEQFF,TGCAGTGCTAGAGGGGACTCCAAACCCTACAATGAGCAGTTCTTC